These 11 T cell receptor beta chains were all obtained from the same sample, sequenced in a study of blood T cell repertoires in COVID-19. The assay was immunoSEQ multiplex PCR, and TCRdb's table has in-frame clones only and misses some. The table has fewer than 250,000 clones, roughly 86% seen once. The sample comprised peripheral blood. These receptors originate from a man aged 50 or older with acute or convalescent COVID-19.

V gene TRBV30 combines with J gene TRBJ1-2; 11 bases are shared with TRBD1. Unmatched junction bases numbered 5, after V lost 6 bases and J lost 5 bases. The CDR3 extends over 13 amino acids. Germline V gene sequence: CDR1 GTSNPN, CDR2 SVGIG (reference sequence). Here the CDR3 reads CACTGTGGYGYTF. In DNA, the CDR3 is TGTGCCTGCACCGGGACAGGGGGTTATGGCTACACCTTC.

The chain uses TRBV6-5 and TRBJ2-1; a weak D match, TRBD2 (5 bases). With 1 base removed from V and 6 bases from J, the gap between germline ends came to 10 bases. The germline V gene encodes CDR1 MNHEY and CDR2 SVGAGI. The CDR3 totals 14 residues. Here the CDR3 DNA reads TGTGCCAGCAGTTACTTTAGTAGCGTCAATGAGCAGTTCTTC. It specifies CASSYFSSVNEQFF.

The chain couples TRBV3-1 (or the pseudogene TRBV3-2) to TRBJ1-3; tentatively, D is TRBD1 (6 bases). The germline gives CDR1 LGHDT, CDR2 YNNKEL (reference sequence). The CDR3 consists of 19 residues. The ends were cut back, 6 bases at V and 1 base at J, with 25 bases in the middle. The CDR3 reads CASRDGQFLAATSGNTIYF. The DNA for the CDR3 is TGTGCCAGCAGGGACGGACAGTTCCTCGCGGCAACGTCTGGAAACACCATATATTTT.

This clone was picked up a small number of times. This sequence joins TRBV30 and TRBJ1-6; 7 bases map to TRBD1. There are 15 residues in the CDR3. V trimming: 0 bases; J trimming: 5 bases; junction bases outside the gene matches: 4. Germline V lookup: CDR1 GTSNPN, CDR2 SVGIG (reference sequence). The CDR3 coding sequence is TGTGCCTGGAGTGTGAGAGACAGGGATAATTCACCCCTCCACTTT. Translating gives CAWSVRDRDNSPLHF.

The V call is TRBV3-1 (or the pseudogene TRBV3-2), the J call TRBJ2-1; 7 positions match TRBD2. With V trimmed by 4 bases and J by 1 base, 10 bases remained unmatched. This CDR3 comprises 17 residues. Germline CDR1 and CDR2: LGHDT and YNNKEL (reference sequence). The CDR3 reads CASSPLWREISYNEQFF. CDR3 DNA: TGTGCCAGCAGCCCACTCTGGCGGGAGATATCCTACAATGAGCAGTTCTTC.

The V gene is TRBV6-6, the J gene TRBJ2-7; 9 bases map to TRBD1. Losses at the gene ends were 6 bases for V and 2 bases for J; bases not matched to a gene: 8. The length of the CDR3 is 15 residues. In germline, CDR1 is MNHNY, CDR2 SVGAGI (reference sequence). CDR3 sequence: CASSPTDRGAYEQYF. CDR3 nucleotides: TGTGCCAGCAGCCCGACGGACAGGGGAGCCTACGAGCAGTACTTC.

The rearrangement joins TRBV27 to TRBJ1-1; TRBD1 agrees at 7 bases. The junction had 6 bases not matched to a gene; V was cut back by 3 bases and J by 5 bases. The CDR3 has 14 residues. The germline V gene has CDR1 MNHEY and CDR2 SMNVEV (reference sequence). CDR3: CASSFSTGSTEAFF. For the CDR3, the DNA is TGTGCCAGCAGTTTCTCGACAGGGTCAACTGAAGCTTTCTTT.

This clone was recorded once. The chain links TRBV18 to TRBJ1-5; TRBD1 might be the D (5 bases). The CDR3 extends over 15 amino acids. The ends were cut back, 4 bases at V and 2 bases at J, with 12 bases in the middle. Germline V gives CDR1 KGHSH, CDR2 LQKENI. The CDR3 region is CASSLAGNGNQPQHF. CDR3 sequence (DNA): TGTGCCAGCTCACTCGCAGGGAACGGCAATCAGCCCCAGCATTTT.

In DNA, the CDR3 is TGCGCCAGCAGCTCACCGGGACTTTCGAACACCGGGGAGCTGTTTTTT. Protein product: CASSSPGLSNTGELFF. The chain has TRBV5-1 and TRBJ2-2, with D maybe TRBD2 (6 bases). The CDR3 sequence is 16 residues long. The V gene lost 3 bases and the J gene lost 0 bases, with 12 bases spanning the gap. CDR1 and CDR2 from the germline V gene are SGHRS and YFSETQ.

This chain links TRBV9 with TRBJ2-1; 7 bases match TRBD1. This CDR3 spans 15 amino acids. The V segment lost 4 bases and the J segment 1 base; nucleotides outside the gene matches: 5. Germline V CDR1 and CDR2: SGDLS, YYNGEE. This CDR3 reads CASSQRQGSYNEQFF. CDR3 nucleotides: TGTGCCAGCAGCCAACGACAGGGTTCCTACAATGAGCAGTTCTTC.

The J gene is TRBJ2-4, the V gene TRBV27; 11 nucleotides line up with TRBD2. With V trimmed by 6 bases and J by 13 bases, 14 bases remained unmatched. Germline-derived CDR1 and CDR2 are MNHEY and SMNVEV (reference sequence). CDR3 length equals 15 residues. The DNA of the CDR3 is TGTGCCAGCAGGGCTAGCGGGGGGCTTTCGAGGTCGCAGTACTTC. The encoded protein is CASRASGGLSRSQYF.